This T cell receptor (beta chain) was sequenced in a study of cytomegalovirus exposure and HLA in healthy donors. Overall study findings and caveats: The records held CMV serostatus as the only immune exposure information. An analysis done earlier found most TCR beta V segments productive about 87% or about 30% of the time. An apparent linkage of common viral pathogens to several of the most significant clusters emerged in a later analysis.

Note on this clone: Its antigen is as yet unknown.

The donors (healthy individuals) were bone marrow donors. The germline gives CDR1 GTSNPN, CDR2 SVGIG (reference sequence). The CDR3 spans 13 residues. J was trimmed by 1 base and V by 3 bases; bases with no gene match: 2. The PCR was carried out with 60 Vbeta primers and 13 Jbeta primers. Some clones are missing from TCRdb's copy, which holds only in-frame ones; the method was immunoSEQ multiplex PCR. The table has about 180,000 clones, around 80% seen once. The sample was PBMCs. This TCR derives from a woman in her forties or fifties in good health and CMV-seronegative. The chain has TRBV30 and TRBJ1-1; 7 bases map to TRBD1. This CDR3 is CAWSRTGNTEAFF. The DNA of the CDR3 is TGTGCCTGGAGCCGGACAGGGAACACTGAAGCTTTCTTT.